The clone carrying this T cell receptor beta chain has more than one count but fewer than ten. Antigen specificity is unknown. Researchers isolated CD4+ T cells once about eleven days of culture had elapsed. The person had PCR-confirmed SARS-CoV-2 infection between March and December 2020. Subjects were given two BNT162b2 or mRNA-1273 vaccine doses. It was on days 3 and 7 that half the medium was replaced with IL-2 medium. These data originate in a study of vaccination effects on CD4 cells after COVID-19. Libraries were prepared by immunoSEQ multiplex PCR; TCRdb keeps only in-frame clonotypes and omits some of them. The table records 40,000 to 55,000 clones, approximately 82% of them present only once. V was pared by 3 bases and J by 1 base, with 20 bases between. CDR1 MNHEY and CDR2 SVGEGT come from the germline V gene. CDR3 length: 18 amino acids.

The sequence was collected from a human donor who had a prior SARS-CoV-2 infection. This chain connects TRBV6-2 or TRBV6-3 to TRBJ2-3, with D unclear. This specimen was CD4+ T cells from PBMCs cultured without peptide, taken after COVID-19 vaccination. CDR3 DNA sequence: TGTGCCAGCAGTTATGCCCAGGCCTCGGCAGGTGGCACAGATACGCAGTATTTT. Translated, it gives CASSYAQASAGGTDTQYF.